This T cell receptor (beta chain) originates from a study of T cell repertoires in cytomegalovirus infection. Study summary: Signatures in public TCR beta sequences pointed to both CMV infection and matching HLA type.

This clonotype has more than one count but fewer than ten. Its antigen is unknown. There are 15 residues in the CDR3. The germline gives CDR1 SEHNR, CDR2 FQNEAQ (reference sequence). V was cut by 5 bases and J by 3 bases, with 17 bases left in between. Study-level findings and limits: Predominance within the ex vivo response was attributable to HLA-C-restricted CMV-specific TCR beta clonotypes.

TCRdb reprocessed the reads with MiXCR, giving one entry per CDR3 protein. The table includes under 300,000 distinct CDR3 sequences, approximately 15% detected once. The chain uses TRBV7-9 and TRBJ2-7; a possible D gene is TRBD1 (6 bases). This receptor was identified in a human donor in good health (CMV status not recorded). Some clones in this sample may be carry-over from other donors' samples. The sequenced material came from CD8+ T cells from PBMCs. The CDR3, as DNA: TGTGCCAGCAGCAAGTACGGGACAACTAGCTACGAGCAGTACTTC. As protein: CASSKYGTTSYEQYF.